The TCR beta chain described here comes from a study of spatial heterogeneity in lung cancer. TCRdb passed the 5' RACE reads through MiXCR, listing each CDR3 protein once. The sample has roughly 2,200 distinct CDR3 sequences, about 2.9% seen once; the top ten hold around 12%. Specified time point: sample taken at primary tumor resection. This clonotype has a count of ten or more. Its antigen remains unidentified. Trimming pared 8 bases from V and 4 bases from J, leaving 14 bases between. This CDR3 comprises 13 residues. CDR1 SGHVS and CDR2 FNYEAQ come from the germline V gene. Findings and limits, study-wide: Tumoral mutation counts were tracked by counts of expanded intratumoral alpha and beta TCRs.

The chain is built from TRBV7-6 and TRBJ1-2; D call uncertain. The receptor's source is a female donor with early-stage non-small cell lung cancer. The input for sequencing was lung tumor tissue, taken at surgery. Written as DNA, the CDR3 is TGTGCCAGCGCCTTCCCCGGAGGCTATGGCTACACCTTC. Translating it yields CASAFPGGYGYTF.